This T cell receptor (beta chain) comes out of a study of T-cell reconstitution after alpha-beta-depleted transplantation in children. This CDR3 is built from 13 residues. Germline V gene data show CDR1 as SQVTM and CDR2 as ANQGSEA. The V gene lost 1 base and the J gene lost 3 bases, with 9 bases spanning the gap. Researchers prepared the TCRbeta library using unique molecular identifiers, the study reports. One entry per CDR3 protein results from TCRdb running MiXCR on the PCR reads. The sample consists of some 300,000 distinct CDR3 sequences, under 13% of them appearing once. The chain links TRBV29-1 to TRBJ1-1; D gene uncertain. This receptor was taken from a human donor who donated a stem cell graft to a child with acute lymphoblastic leukemia. Sample: PBMCs from the stem cell graft donor, taken from the stem cell graft. The CDR3 sequence is CSVEGADYTEAFF. The CDR3 DNA is TGCAGCGTTGAAGGGGCAGACTACACTGAAGCTTTCTTT.